The present TCR beta chain was sequenced within a study of early T cells in non-severe SARS-CoV-2 infection. Unique molecular identifiers were affixed to single, distinct cDNA molecules. In TCRdb, the 5' RACE reads were re-called with MiXCR into one record per CDR3 protein. The sample carries approximately 31,000 distinct CDR3 sequences, approximately 7% recorded once. In this sample, this clonotype is medium-sized. Trimming stripped 3 bases from V and 5 bases from J, with 17 bases between. This CDR3 spans 15 amino acids. Germline V gives CDR1 LNHDA, CDR2 SQIVND (reference sequence). The sequence derives from an adult who was a healthcare worker with PCR-confirmed SARS-CoV-2 infection or an uninfected control (not recorded which). V gene TRBV19 combines with J gene TRBJ2-7; D gene unclear. Sequenced sample: whole blood. CDR3 in amino acids: CASSMISNSRNEQYF. CDR3 coding DNA: TGTGCCAGTAGTATGATCAGCAATTCTAGGAACGAGCAGTACTTC.